Shown below are 26 T cell receptor beta chains from a single sample sequenced in a study of blood T cell repertoires in COVID-19. This table comes from immunoSEQ multiplex PCR, and its TCRdb copy is limited to in-frame clones, with some not included. The sample includes 100,000 or so clones, nearly 95% seen only once; the top ten take about 4.5%. Sequencing input: peripheral blood. These receptors all come from a human donor with active COVID-19. The donor label of this sample is uncertain.

The V and J genes are TRBV23-1 and TRBJ1-6; TRBD1 matches at 7 bases. TRBV23-1 is labeled an ORF, and its function is uncertain. The CDR3 consists of 19 residues. Trimming cost V 3 bases and J 1 base; bases outside gene matches: 12. The CDR3 bases are TGCGCCAGCAGTCACCCCTGGGGAACAGGGGCGTCCTATAATTCACCCCTCCACTTT. Amino acid sequence: CASSHPWGTGASYNSPLHF.

Only one count was recorded for this clone. The CDR3, as DNA: TGTGCCAGCAGCTTGGCCGGACAGGGATTGGCTGAAGCTTTCTTT. Translation: CASSLAGQGLAEAFF. The chain uses TRBV5-6 and TRBJ1-1; 8 positions match TRBD1. The V segment lost 0 bases and the J segment 6 bases; nucleotides outside the gene matches: 7. This CDR3 region has 15 residues. The germline CDR1 and CDR2 sequences are SGHDT and YYEEEE.

V and J are TRBV11-2 and TRBJ2-5, with D possibly matching TRBD2 (5 bases). The CDR3 runs to 13 residues. Trimming removed 1 base from V and 3 bases from J, with 6 bases in between. CDR1 is SGHAT, CDR2 FQNNGV, per germline. Here the CDR3 reads CASSLGGEETQYF. The CDR3 nucleotides are TGTGCCAGCAGCTTAGGGGGAGAAGAGACCCAGTACTTC. Drawing the rest from reference TRBV11-2 and TRBJ2-5, the complete variable domain is EAGVAQSPRYKIIEKRQSVAFWCNPISGHATLYWYQQILGQGPKLLIQFQNNGVVDDSQLPKDRFSAERLKGVDSTLKIQPAKLEDSAVYLCASSLGGEETQYFGPGTRLLVL.

This chain connects TRBV20-1 to TRBJ2-1; D gene ambiguous. From germline, CDR1 is DFQATT and CDR2 SNEGSKA (reference sequence). CDR3 length: 11 amino acids. Trimming stripped 6 bases from V and 10 bases from J, with 13 bases between. In DNA form, the CDR3 reads TGCAGTGCGCGTAGTGCCCGGGAGCAGTTCTTC. Its translation is CSARSAREQFF.

The rearrangement joins TRBV9 to TRBJ2-3; 12 bases line up with TRBD1. Germline loops: CDR1 SGDLS, CDR2 YYNGEE. The CDR3 totals 16 residues. V was pared by 4 bases and J by 6 bases, with 9 bases of the junction left unmatched. Written as DNA, the CDR3 is TGTGCCAGCAGCCCATCGGGACAGGGGGCCCTGGATACGCAGTATTTT. Translated: CASSPSGQGALDTQYF.

V gene TRBV3-1 (or the pseudogene TRBV3-2) combines with J gene TRBJ1-6, with unresolved D. The V gene's germline CDR1 is LGHDT and CDR2 YNNKEL (reference sequence). Between the trimmed V and J ends, which lost 7 bases and 0 bases, there was a span of 7 bases. The CDR3 loop spans 14 amino acids. Written as DNA, the CDR3 is TGTGCCAGCACAGGAAGCTCCTATAATTCACCCCTCCACTTT. Amino acid sequence: CASTGSSYNSPLHF.

This chain uses TRBV5-4 with TRBJ1-1; D is unclear. V was cut by 2 bases and J by 0 bases, with 2 bases left in between. Germline CDR1 and CDR2: SGHNT and YYREEE (reference sequence). The CDR3 has 12 residues. CDR3 DNA: TGTGCCAGCAGCTTCTTGAACACTGAAGCTTTCTTT. This gives the protein CASSFLNTEAFF.

The genes are TRBV10-3 and TRBJ2-2; D remains unclear. Germline V gene sequence: CDR1 ENHRY, CDR2 SYGVKD. V shed 6 bases and J shed 3 bases, with 5 bases lying between them. The CDR3 runs to 12 residues. In DNA form, the CDR3 reads TGTGCCATCAGGGCCTACACCGGGGAGCTGTTTTTT. It codes for CAIRAYTGELFF.

This chain joins TRBV6-6 and TRBJ2-7; TRBD1 might be the D (5 bases). V lost 8 bases, J lost 4 bases, and 15 bases lay in between. The CDR3 runs 13 residues. CDR1 is MNHNY and CDR2 is SVGAGI in the germline V gene (reference sequence). The CDR3 region is CASRPRATYEQYF. As DNA, the CDR3 is TGTGCCAGCCGCCCCAGGGCTACATACGAGCAGTACTTC.

The chain joins TRBV24-1 to TRBJ1-5; TRBD1 matches 10 bases. This CDR3 is 15 amino acids long. Trimming cost V 2 bases and J 6 bases; bases outside gene matches: 3. CDR1 and CDR2 from the germline V gene are KGHDR and SFDVKD. The CDR3 coding sequence is TGTGCCACCAGTGATTCCGGGACAGGGGTTCAGCCCCAGCATTTT. It codes for CATSDSGTGVQPQHF.

The chain uses TRBV27 and TRBJ2-1; 9 bases map to TRBD2. CDR3 size: 17 residues. V trimming: 6 bases; J trimming: 4 bases; junction bases outside the gene matches: 13. Germline V lookup: CDR1 MNHEY, CDR2 SMNVEV (reference sequence). In nucleotides, the CDR3 is TGTGCCAGCAGGGACCGCGCAGCGACTAGCGGATACAATGAGCAGTTCTTC. Translation: CASRDRAATSGYNEQFF.

This chain joins TRBV7-9 and TRBJ2-1, with 8 bases that match TRBD2. CDR1 is SEHNR, CDR2 FQNEAQ, per germline (reference sequence). This CDR3 spans 15 amino acids. J was trimmed by 5 bases and V by 6 bases; bases with no gene match: 9. CDR3 coding DNA: TGTGCCAGCAGTTCTCAGGGGACTAGACACAATGAGCAGTTCTTC. Protein product: CASSSQGTRHNEQFF.

This chain uses TRBV9 with TRBJ2-5; TRBD2 agrees at 11 bases. The CDR3 covers 15 residues. The V gene end was trimmed by 0 bases and the J gene end by 7 bases; junction bases not matched to a gene: 5. Per the germline V gene, CDR1 is SGDLS and CDR2 is YYNGEE. The CDR3: CASSVAPSGGWTQYF. The DNA for the CDR3 is TGTGCCAGCAGCGTAGCCCCTAGCGGGGGGTGGACCCAGTACTTC.

This clone appeared a single time. The rearrangement links TRBV4-1 to TRBJ2-3; D might be TRBD2 (5 bases). Germline CDR1 is MGHRA and CDR2 is YSYEKL. Trimming pared 0 bases from V and 0 bases from J, leaving 7 bases between. CDR3 length: 15 amino acids. The CDR3 region is CASSQDRTSTDTQYF. DNA of the CDR3: TGCGCCAGCAGCCAAGATAGGACTAGCACAGATACGCAGTATTTT.

The CDR3 coding sequence is TGTGCCAGCTCACCACCAAGGGAGGGCACAGATACGCAGTATTTT. Encoded protein: CASSPPREGTDTQYF. The genes are TRBV18 and TRBJ2-3, with D maybe TRBD2 (6 bases). Germline CDR1 KGHSH, CDR2 LQKENI. Trimming removed 0 bases from V and 1 base from J, with 8 bases in between. This CDR3 region has 15 residues.

The chain combines TRBV5-1 with TRBJ1-2; D might be TRBD1 (5 bases). Trimming took 1 base from V and 6 from J, leaving 10 bases between them. The CDR3 extends over 13 amino acids. The germline V gene has CDR1 SGHRS and CDR2 YFSETQ. The CDR3 is CASSLTRDDGYTF. DNA of the CDR3: TGCGCCAGCAGCTTGACCAGGGATGATGGCTACACCTTC. The full variable domain, completed using reference TRBV5-1 and TRBJ1-2, is KAGVTQTPRYLIKTRGQQVTLSCSPISGHRSVSWYQQTPGQGLQFLFEYFSETQRNKGNFPGRFSGRQFSNSRSEMNVSTLELGDSALYLCASSLTRDDGYTFGSGTRLTVV.

The rearrangement uses TRBV6-5 and TRBJ2-3; 11 nucleotides align to TRBD2. Germline values: CDR1 MNHEY, CDR2 SVGAGI. The CDR3 runs to 15 residues. V dropped 6 bases and J dropped 4; count of bases not matched to a gene: 6. The CDR3 coding sequence is TGTGCCAGCAGGCAACTAGCGGGAGAGGCAGATACGCAGTATTTT. It translates to CASRQLAGEADTQYF.

The chain's CDR3 is CASSIRDRGPNEQFF. CDR3 coding DNA: TGTGCCAGTAGTATAAGGGACAGGGGGCCGAATGAGCAGTTCTTC. The V and J genes are TRBV19 and TRBJ2-1; TRBD1 matches at 12 bases. The CDR3 sequence is 15 residues long. Trimming removed 2 bases from V and 7 bases from J; junction bases left unmatched: 3. Germline CDR1 LNHDA, CDR2 SQIVND (reference sequence).

This clone was found a few times. V and J are TRBV7-7 and TRBJ1-5, with D possibly matching TRBD1 (6 bases). V was clipped by 1 base and J by 7 bases, with 23 bases between them. Germline loops: CDR1 SSHAT, CDR2 FNYEAQ (reference sequence). The CDR3 totals 18 residues. CDR3 in DNA: TGTGCCAGCAGCTTAGTGTTGGGGGGGCCCCTTTGGGGACAGCCCCAGCATTTT. The encoded protein is CASSLVLGGPLWGQPQHF.

Only one count was recorded for this clone. This rearrangement joins TRBV21-1 to TRBJ2-2; the table calls TRBD2, which could not be checked here. TRBV21-1 is classified as a pseudogene. The CDR3 spans 20 residues. CDR3 sequence: CASSNPCVRPRGGNTGELFF. The CDR3 DNA sequence: TGTGCCAGCAGCAACCCATGTGTGAGGCCCCGCGGGGGAAACACCGGGGAGCTGTTTTTT.

This CDR3 is CASSFGYRSNYGYTF. In DNA form, the CDR3 reads TGTGCCAGCAGCTTCGGGTATCGGAGTAACTATGGCTACACCTTC. V is TRBV5-6 and J is TRBJ1-2, with no clear D. The length of the CDR3 is 15 residues. The germline gives CDR1 SGHDT, CDR2 YYEEEE. Deletions cut 2 bases from V and 1 base from J, with 12 bases between.

This clone was detected once. The rearrangement uses TRBV5-1 and TRBJ2-7; 10 bases are a match to TRBD2. The trim removed 0 bases at V and 3 bases at J, leaving 6 bases unmatched. CDR1 is SGHRS and CDR2 is YFSETQ in the germline V gene. This CDR3 contains 16 residues. CDR3 sequence reads: CASSLDRTSGHYEQYF. CDR3 nucleotide sequence: TGCGCCAGCAGCTTGGACCGGACTAGCGGCCACTACGAGCAGTACTTC.

J is TRBJ1-2 and V is TRBV4-1; 7 nucleotides line up with TRBD1. There are 20 residues in the CDR3. Germline trimming cut 1 base from V and 5 bases from J; bases unmatched to any gene: 22. Germline V gene data show CDR1 as MGHRA and CDR2 as YSYEKL. The chain's CDR3 is CASSQGAPGTASPFFYGYTF. The CDR3 DNA reads TGCGCCAGCAGCCAAGGGGCGCCGGGGACAGCCTCTCCATTTTTTTATGGCTACACCTTC.

This rearrangement joins TRBV19 to TRBJ2-7; TRBD2 agrees at 7 bases. Germline V gene data show CDR1 as LNHDA and CDR2 as SQIVND (reference sequence). This CDR3 comprises 15 residues. The trim removed 2 bases at V and 3 bases at J, leaving 7 bases unmatched. This chain's CDR3 is CASSIRSGELYEQYF. In DNA, the CDR3 is TGTGCCAGTAGTATACGAAGCGGGGAGCTCTACGAGCAGTACTTC.

The gene calls are TRBV28 and TRBJ2-5, with TRBD2 matching 10 bases. The CDR3 contains 13 residues. The germline gives CDR1 MDHEN, CDR2 SYDVKM. Germline trimming cut 6 bases from V and 5 bases from J; bases unmatched to any gene: 3. For the CDR3, the DNA is TGTGCCAGCAGAGCGGGAGGGCCGGAGACCCAGTACTTC. This sequence encodes CASRAGGPETQYF.

The chain combines TRBV9 with TRBJ2-7; 7 nucleotides align to TRBD1. Germline V gene data show CDR1 as SGDLS and CDR2 as YYNGEE. This CDR3 has 14 amino acids. V lost 3 bases and J lost 2; bases outside the gene matches: 5. CDR3 sequence: CASSATGSAYEQYF. The CDR3 DNA sequence: TGTGCCAGCAGCGCGACAGGGTCCGCCTACGAGCAGTACTTC.